The clone carrying this T cell receptor (beta chain) was observed a few times. Its specificity is unknown. The source of the sample is a study of identical twins. Germline lookup yields CDR1 MNHNS and CDR2 SASEGT. The trim removed 7 bases at V and 5 bases at J, leaving 11 bases unmatched. The CDR3 runs to 15 residues. With template switching, a universal primer site was added, and the cDNA carried unique molecular identifiers. Each CDR3 protein is one row after TCRdb ran MiXCR on the 5' RACE reads. The sample consists of hundreds of thousands of distinct CDR3 sequences, about 7.3% of them appearing once. Study results and limitations: Invariant T cells like MAIT and iNKT could partly confound the zero-insertion analyses.

The same sample was also used in a study of yellow fever vaccine responses in identical twins.

The rearrangement links TRBV6-1 to TRBJ2-3; 8 positions agree with TRBD2. Sequencing input: memory (CD45RO+) T cells sorted from blood. This sequence originates from a woman in her late teens or twenties in good health. CDR3 sequence: CASKASAGVGDTQYF. The DNA for the CDR3 is TGTGCCAGCAAAGCGTCAGCGGGGGTTGGAGATACGCAGTATTTT.